Below, 18 T cell receptor beta chains from the same sample are listed, as sequenced in a study of cytomegalovirus exposure and HLA in healthy donors. Use of 60 Vbeta and 13 Jbeta primers characterized the PCR. Clones were read by immunoSEQ multiplex PCR, and TCRdb kept only the in-frame ones, dropping some. Of roughly 100,000 clones in the sample, 76% were seen once. Sequencing used PBMCs. The source is a woman in her late teens or twenties in good health and CMV-seropositive.

The chain uses TRBV5-4 and TRBJ1-1; no firm D call. This CDR3 spans 15 amino acids. Germline-derived CDR1 and CDR2 are SGHNT and YYREEE (reference sequence). V shed 4 bases and J shed 0 bases, with 13 bases lying between them. The CDR3 reads CASSPREGLNTEAFF. CDR3 nucleotide sequence: TGTGCCAGCAGCCCCCGCGAGGGCTTGAACACTGAAGCTTTCTTT.

The rearrangement uses TRBV2 and TRBJ1-2, with 10 bases fitting TRBD1. CDR3 length: 14 residues. In germline, CDR1 is SNHLY, CDR2 FYNNEI. J was trimmed by 5 bases and V by 6 bases; bases with no gene match: 6. The CDR3 coding sequence is TGTGCCAGCAGCGCGGACAGGGGGTTATATGGCTACACCTTC. It yields the protein CASSADRGLYGYTF.

This rearrangement joins TRBV9 to TRBJ1-1; a weak D match, TRBD1 (5 bases). The germline V and J ends were trimmed by 1 base and 4 bases, with 8 bases remaining between them. This CDR3 has 13 residues. CDR1 is SGDLS and CDR2 is YYNGEE in the germline V gene. The CDR3 region has the DNA TGTGCCAGCAGCGTAAGGGGAACCACTGAAGCTTTCTTT. Translation: CASSVRGTTEAFF.

The rearrangement uses TRBV9 and TRBJ1-5; weak D call: TRBD1 (6 bases). V was shortened by 0 bases and J by 9 bases, with 13 bases between the two germline ends. Germline V gene sequence: CDR1 SGDLS, CDR2 YYNGEE. This CDR3 contains 14 residues. CDR3 loop: CASSVETGGGPQHF. The CDR3 region has the DNA TGTGCCAGCAGCGTAGAGACAGGAGGTGGGCCCCAGCATTTT.

V usage is TRBV6-5 and J usage is TRBJ2-7, with D uncertain. This CDR3 region has 12 residues. V gave up 10 bases and J gave up 2 bases, with 12 bases separating them. The V gene's germline CDR1 is MNHEY and CDR2 SVGAGI. The CDR3 coding sequence is TGTGCCACCCTGCGGCCCCCCTACGAGCAGTACTTC. Protein product: CATLRPPYEQYF.

There are a few counts of this clone. CDR3 region: CASSQPTGAHTEAFF. The DNA of the CDR3 is TGTGCCAGCAGCCAACCGACAGGGGCCCACACTGAAGCTTTCTTT. This rearrangement joins TRBV13 to TRBJ1-1, with 8 bases identical to TRBD1. The CDR3 totals 15 residues. The junction had 8 bases not matched to a gene; V was cut back by 5 bases and J by 3 bases. From germline, CDR1 is PRHDT and CDR2 FYEKMQ (reference sequence).

Here the CDR3 reads CASSLTGQGETQYF. The CDR3 nucleotides read TGTGCCAGCAGCTTAACGGGGCAGGGAGAGACCCAGTACTTC. This rearrangement joins TRBV7-3 to TRBJ2-5; weak D call: TRBD1 (5 bases). Germline assignment: CDR1 SGHTA and CDR2 FQGTGA. The CDR3 contains 14 residues. V lost 0 bases and J lost 4, with 9 bases in between. Supplemented by reference TRBV7-3 and TRBJ2-5, the full variable domain reads GAGVSQTPSNKVTEKGKYVELRCDPISGHTALYWYRQSLGQGPEFLIYFQGTGAADDSGLPNDRFFAVRPEGSVSTLKIQRTERGDSAVYLCASSLTGQGETQYFGPGTRLLVL.

The chain uses TRBV6-1 and TRBJ1-4; a possible D gene is TRBD1 (5 bases). Germline V gene sequence: CDR1 MNHNS, CDR2 SASEGT. Trimming took off 4 bases at V and 5 bases at J, with 8 bases between the two ends. This CDR3 has 13 residues. The CDR3 loop is CASSGGGNEKLFF. The CDR3 bases are TGTGCCAGCAGTGGGGGGGGAAATGAAAAACTGTTTTTT.

The chain couples TRBV2 to TRBJ2-2; 7 nucleotides match TRBD2. This CDR3 has 14 amino acids. Germline V CDR1 and CDR2: SNHLY, FYNNEI. V lost 7 bases, J lost 7 bases, and 9 bases stayed unmatched. CDR3 sequence (DNA): TGTGCCAGCAACGAGGCGGGAGTACTCGGGGAGCTGTTTTTT. It specifies CASNEAGVLGELFF. Full variable domain (missing parts from reference TRBV2 and TRBJ2-2): EPEVTQTPSHQVTQMGQEVILRCVPISNHLYFYWYRQILGQKVEFLVSFYNNEISEKSEIFDDQFSVERPDGSNFTLKIRSTKLEDSAMYFCASNEAGVLGELFFGEGSRLTVL.

The DNA of the CDR3 is TGTGCCAGCAGTGAACAGGTTAACAATCAGCCCCAGCATTTT. Translated: CASSEQVNNQPQHF. The rearrangement uses TRBV6-1 and TRBJ1-5, with no clear D. This CDR3 is built from 14 residues. Germline V gene lookup returns CDR1 MNHNS and CDR2 SASEGT. The V end lost 2 bases, the J end lost 3 bases, and 8 bases lay between the germline ends.

Written as DNA, the CDR3 is TGTGCCATCAGTGATGTGGGGACAGCCTCCTCTGGGTATGGCTACACCTTC. It is translated as CAISDVGTASSGYGYTF. V gene TRBV10-3 combines with J gene TRBJ1-2, with 7 bases that match TRBD1. The CDR3 sequence is 17 residues long. CDR1 is ENHRY, CDR2 SYGVKD, per germline. Trimming at V came to 3 bases and at J to 5 bases, leaving 15 bases not matched to a gene.

J is TRBJ1-2 and V is TRBV19; maybe TRBD1 (5 bases). The V gene lost 4 bases and the J gene lost 4 bases, with 16 bases spanning the gap. The CDR3 extends over 15 amino acids. Germline CDR1 LNHDA, CDR2 SQIVND (reference sequence). Written as DNA, the CDR3 is TGTGCCAGTAGTAGCCCGGACAAGGCGACCTATGGCTACACCTTC. This sequence encodes CASSSPDKATYGYTF. The variable domain in full, completed from reference TRBV19 and TRBJ1-2, reads DGGITQSPKYLFRKEGQNVTLSCEQNLNHDAMYWYRQDPGQGLRLIYYSQIVNDFQKGDIAEGYSVSREKKESFPLTVTSAQKNPTAFYLCASSSPDKATYGYTFGSGTRLTVV.

The gene calls are TRBV6-1 and TRBJ1-1; D is possibly TRBD1 (6 bases). Germline assignment: CDR1 MNHNS and CDR2 SASEGT. The CDR3 extends over 14 amino acids. Trimming left V 4 bases short and J 2 bases short, with 11 bases between. The CDR3 loop reads CASSALGANTEAFF. DNA for the CDR3: TGTGCCAGCAGTGCCCTGGGGGCCAACACTGAAGCTTTCTTT.

The chain recombines TRBV9 with TRBJ2-1; the match to TRBD2 covers 12 bases. Germline lookup yields CDR1 SGDLS and CDR2 YYNGEE. The CDR3 runs to 14 residues. With 4 bases clipped from V and 10 bases from J, the junction kept 6 bases outside the gene matches. The CDR3 DNA follows: TGTGCCAGCAGCCCTATTGGGACTAGCGGGGAGCAGTTCTTC. Its translation: CASSPIGTSGEQFF. Full variable domain (missing parts from reference TRBV9 and TRBJ2-1): DSGVTQTPKHLITATGQRVTLRCSPRSGDLSVYWYQQSLDQGLQFLIQYYNGEERAKGNILERFSAQQFPDLHSELNLSSLELGDSALYFCASSPIGTSGEQFFGPGTRLTVL.

In its sample, this clone was seen a few times. The chain couples TRBV7-9 to TRBJ1-1; D is possibly TRBD1 (6 bases). Germline-derived CDR1 and CDR2 are SEHNR and FQNEAQ (reference sequence). Trimming removed 4 bases at V and 1 base at J, with 13 bases between. There are 15 residues in the CDR3. In DNA, the CDR3 is TGTGCCAGCAGCTCTGGGGGCTTTACGAACACTGAAGCTTTCTTT. Its protein product is CASSSGGFTNTEAFF.

V is TRBV6-1 and J is TRBJ2-2; tentative D call: TRBD2 (6 bases). The germline V gene has CDR1 MNHNS and CDR2 SASEGT. V dropped 3 bases and J dropped 1 base, with 18 bases sitting between them. The CDR3 consists of 18 residues. CDR3 in amino acids: CASSDSLWRGKNTGELFF. The CDR3 DNA reads TGTGCCAGCAGTGATTCGTTGTGGCGGGGTAAGAACACCGGGGAGCTGTTTTTT.

This clone was counted between two and nine times. The CDR3 loop is CASSLRLRNQPQHF. CDR3 coding DNA: TGTGCCAGCAGTTTGCGATTGCGCAATCAGCCCCAGCATTTT. The chain links TRBV28 to TRBJ1-5; D gene uncertain. This CDR3 is built from 14 residues. CDR1 MDHEN and CDR2 SYDVKM come from the germline V gene. V lost 3 bases, J lost 2 bases, and 8 bases lay in between.

V and J are TRBV27 and TRBJ1-5, with a weak D call TRBD1 (6 bases). Germline CDR1 reads MNHEY; CDR2 reads SMNVEV (reference sequence). V was cut by 3 bases and J by 0 bases, with 12 bases left in between. The CDR3 spans 16 residues. The CDR3 bases are TGTGCCAGCAGTTTGCAGGGGCTATATAGCAATCAGCCCCAGCATTTT. Amino acid sequence: CASSLQGLYSNQPQHF.